This T cell receptor (beta chain) was captured by sequencing in a study of T cell clusters in autoimmune cytopenias. Overall study context: The median distinct TRB clonotype count was approximately 2,500 per sample, from a median 51,575 reads.

CDR1 and CDR2 from the germline V gene are SQVTM and ANQGSEA. CDR3 length: 17 amino acids. Study-level points and caveats: TRB repertoire shifts in secondary cytopenia and chronic lymphocytic leukemia mostly reflected lymphoma, not autoimmunity. The cluster-lack signature was not seen for secondary cytopenia versus chronic lymphocytic leukemia. Functional roles of the in silico T cell clusters still await experimental validation.

Roughly 38,000 genome equivalents of blood DNA were amplified for TRB. One tube held mixed TRB-A and TRB-B primer pools for touch-down PCR. TCRdb re-called the multiplex PCR reads; one entry per CDR3 protein, DNA not given. Found here are under 1,300 distinct CDR3 sequences; the top ten clones hold more than 15%. By frequency, this clonotype is medium-sized. Its antigen is as yet unknown. The V call is TRBV29-1, the J call TRBJ2-5; TCRdb selects TRBD2, and the lack of DNA leaves this call unchecked. This receptor was obtained from a human donor with an autoimmune cytopenia or autoimmune hepatitis (not recorded which). Sequenced input: peripheral blood. CDR3 protein: CSVEGFPSGRGRETQYF.